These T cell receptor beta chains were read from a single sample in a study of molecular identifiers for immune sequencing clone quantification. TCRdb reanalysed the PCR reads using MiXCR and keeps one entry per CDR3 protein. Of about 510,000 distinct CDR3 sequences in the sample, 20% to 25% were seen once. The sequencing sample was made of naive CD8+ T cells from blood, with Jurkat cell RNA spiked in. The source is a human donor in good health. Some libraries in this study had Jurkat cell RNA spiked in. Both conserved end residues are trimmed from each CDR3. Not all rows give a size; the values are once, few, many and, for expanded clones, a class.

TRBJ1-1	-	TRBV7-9	ASSFFTPTINTEAF
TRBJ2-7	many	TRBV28	ASSPRGGVEQY
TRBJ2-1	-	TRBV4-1	ASSYTSGNLGEQF
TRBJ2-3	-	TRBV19	ASSISSSSFLPTDTQY
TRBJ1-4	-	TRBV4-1	ASSQERTSTNEKLF
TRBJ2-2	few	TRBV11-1	ASSFFTNTGELF
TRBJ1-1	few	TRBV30	AWSIFEAIGNTEAF
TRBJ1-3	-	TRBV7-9	ASSRGQWSGAQGNTIY
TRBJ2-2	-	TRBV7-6	AGNEHRNTGELF
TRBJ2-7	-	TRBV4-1	ASSQVPESSYEQY
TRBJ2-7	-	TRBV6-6	ASSLSGGAEQY
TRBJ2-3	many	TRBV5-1	ASSSIAGSWDTQY
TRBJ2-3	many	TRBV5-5	ASSLVLAGLRDTQY
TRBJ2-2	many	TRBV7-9	ASWQDNTGELF
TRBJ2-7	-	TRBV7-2	ASSLVAISYEQY
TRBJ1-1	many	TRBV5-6	ASSLAGRREAF
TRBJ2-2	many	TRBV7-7	ASSPGGSTGELF
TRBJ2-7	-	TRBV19	ASSIGAGGTYEQY
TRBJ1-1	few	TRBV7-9	ASSFPKNTEAF
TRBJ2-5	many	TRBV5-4	ASSLERDYQETQY
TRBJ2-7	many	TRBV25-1	ASSSLLEQY
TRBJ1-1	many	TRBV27	ASSLGGVRTEAF
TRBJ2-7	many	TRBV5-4	ASSFTGVSYEQY
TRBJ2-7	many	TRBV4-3	ASSQGPAGSSYEQY
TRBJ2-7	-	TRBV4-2	ASSQGGLAGVYEQY
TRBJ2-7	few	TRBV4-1	ASSQERPTYEQY
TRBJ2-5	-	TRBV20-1	SAEDRDVLETQY
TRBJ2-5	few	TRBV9	ASSKGTASQETQY
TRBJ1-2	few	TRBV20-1	SARGTEPSYGYT
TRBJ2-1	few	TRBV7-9	ASSLYGTGALGEQF
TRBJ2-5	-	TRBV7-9	ASSFTDREETQY
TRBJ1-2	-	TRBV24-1	ATSLTGDNYGYT
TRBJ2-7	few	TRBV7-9	ASSLSPAGYEQY
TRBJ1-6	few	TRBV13	ASSPQGQGYNSPLH
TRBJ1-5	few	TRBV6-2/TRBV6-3	ASAGGQGDQPQH
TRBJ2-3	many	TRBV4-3	ASSWDSSTDTQY
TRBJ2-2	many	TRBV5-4	ASSLTVMNTGELF
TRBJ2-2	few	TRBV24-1	ATSDLRDANGELF
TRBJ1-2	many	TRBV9	ASSVAEGTGYGYT
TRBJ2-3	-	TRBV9	ASSVQGDTQY
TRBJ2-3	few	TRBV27	ASSLLTTLSTDTQY
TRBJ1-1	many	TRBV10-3	ATQTGGLGDTEAF
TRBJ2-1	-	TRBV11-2	ASSPGERGRNEQF
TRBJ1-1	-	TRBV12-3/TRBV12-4	ASGYRGLNTEAF
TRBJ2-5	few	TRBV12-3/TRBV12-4	ASSFEPSGAPQETQY
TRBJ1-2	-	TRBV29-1	SVDSGQGSNYGYT
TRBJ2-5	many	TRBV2	ASNPGLAGETQY
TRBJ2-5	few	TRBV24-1	ATSSPTGGAQETQY
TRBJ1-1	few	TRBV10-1	ASSETQTGTEAF
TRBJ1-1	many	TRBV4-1	ASSQDPGSSEAF
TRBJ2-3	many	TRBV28	ASSPGTSGNIASTDTQY
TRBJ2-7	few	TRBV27	ASRGLGTGRGYEQY
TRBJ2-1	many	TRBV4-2	ASSQEGTGVNEQF
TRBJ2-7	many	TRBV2	ASSDGQSYEQY
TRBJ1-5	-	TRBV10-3	AISDQTGGNQPQH
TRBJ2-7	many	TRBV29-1	SVGDFPYEQY
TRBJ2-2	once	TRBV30	AWSEDPELS